Below, 31 T cell receptor beta chains from the same sample are listed, as sequenced in a study of Graves' ophthalmopathy and Graves' hyperthyroidism. From RNA, the CDR3 regions of TCR beta chains were amplified and sequenced. RT-PCR was first run with HTBI primers, then multiplex PCR in a second round. TCRdb reanalysed the multiplex PCR reads using MiXCR and keeps one entry per CDR3 protein. This sample carries roughly 500,000 distinct CDR3 sequences, 14% of them seen once, and the ten largest clones take about 10%. Sequencing was performed on blood. The source of these receptors is a woman in her twenties or thirties with Graves' ophthalmopathy.

This clonotype was seen many times. The chain joins TRBV30 to TRBJ1-5; no firm D call. CDR3 length equals 13 residues. Germline V gene sequence: CDR1 GTSNPN, CDR2 SVGIG (reference sequence). Trimming removed 1 base at V and 0 bases at J, with 4 bases between. The CDR3 spells CAWSAVSNQPQHF. The CDR3 nucleotides read TGTGCCTGGAGTGCCGTTAGCAATCAGCCCCAGCATTTT.

This clonotype was detected ten times or more. This chain uses TRBV6-5 with TRBJ1-5; no definite D call. Trimming shortened V by 2 bases and J by 11 bases, and 25 bases separated the two germline ends. Germline V gives CDR1 MNHEY, CDR2 SVGAGI. This CDR3 is 17 amino acids long. Written as DNA, the CDR3 is TGTGCCAGCAGTTACGCCCCTCTCTCGCGGGAACTCGGGGCCCAGCATTTT. Protein: CASSYAPLSRELGAQHF.

Ten or more counts support this clonotype. The CDR3 reads CRDKDLEAFF. CDR3 in DNA: TGCAGAGATAAGGACCTCGAGGCTTTCTTT. The J gene is TRBJ1-1, the V gene TRBV29-1, with D hard to call. This CDR3 has 10 amino acids. From germline, CDR1 is SQVTM and CDR2 ANQGSEA.

This clonotype has a count of ten or more. The V and J genes are TRBV7-2 and TRBJ2-2, with a weak D call TRBD2 (5 bases). Trimming shortened V by 1 base and J by 6 bases, and 9 bases separated the two germline ends. CDR3 length: 14 residues. Germline loops: CDR1 SGHTA, CDR2 FQGNSA. CDR3 coding DNA: TGTGCCAGCAGCTTAGATGCGAGGGCCGGGGAGCTGTTTTTT. Its protein is CASSLDARAGELFF.

At least ten counts were recorded for this clonotype. The genes are TRBV27 and TRBJ2-2; 9 bases line up with TRBD1. Germline V lookup: CDR1 MNHEY, CDR2 SMNVEV (reference sequence). J gave up 6 bases and V 6 bases, and 11 bases lay outside the gene matches. This CDR3 is 16 amino acids long. CDR3 protein: CASRPRTGEISGELFF. In nucleotides, the CDR3 is TGTGCCAGCAGACCCCGGACAGGGGAAATTTCCGGGGAGCTGTTTTTT.

This clonotype has more than one count but fewer than ten. The CDR3 reads CASSLGDGRNTGELFF. The CDR3 nucleotides read TGTGCCAGCAGCTTAGGTGACGGGAGAAACACCGGGGAGCTGTTTTTT. V usage is TRBV11-1 and J usage is TRBJ2-2; D is perhaps TRBD2 (6 bases). In germline, CDR1 is SGHAT, CDR2 FQDESV (reference sequence). CDR3 size: 16 residues. V was cut by 1 base and J by 2 bases, with 11 bases left in between.

This clonotype was picked up many times. The CDR3 nucleotides read TGTGCCAGCAGCTTAGTAGGAGGGGCGATGGCTGAAGCTTTCTTT. Translation gives CASSLVGGAMAEAFF. This chain connects TRBV11-2 to TRBJ1-1; weak D call: TRBD1 (5 bases). Germline V gene sequence: CDR1 SGHAT, CDR2 FQNNGV. Trimming left V 1 base short and J 6 bases short, with 15 bases between. This CDR3 region has 15 residues.

There are many counts of this clonotype. This chain uses TRBV24-1 with TRBJ1-1; D not resolved. The V gene lost 5 bases and the J gene lost 6 bases, with 9 bases spanning the gap. Germline CDR1 KGHDR, CDR2 SFDVKD. The CDR3 has 12 amino acids. The CDR3 is CATSAGSAEAFF. The CDR3 DNA follows: TGTGCCACCAGTGCCGGATCCGCTGAAGCTTTCTTT.

To note about this clonotype: A much larger clonotype is one base distant, so this may be a read error. This sequence joins TRBV4-1 and TRBJ1-2; D is unclear. From germline, CDR1 is MGHRA and CDR2 YSYEKL. This CDR3 has 12 amino acids. CDR3: CACSQDRRGYTF. In nucleotides, the CDR3 is TGCGCCTGCAGCCAAGATCGTCGGGGCTACACCTTC.

In nucleotides, the CDR3 is TGCGCCAGCAGCGTTAACAGGGGGATGGAGACCCAGTACTTC. Translation: CASSVNRGMETQYF. J is TRBJ2-5 and V is TRBV5-1, with TRBD1 matching over 8 bases. Germline CDR1 is SGHRS and CDR2 is YFSETQ. The CDR3 covers 14 residues. V shed 4 bases and J 5 bases; nucleotides not matched to a gene: 7.

This clonotype was seen repeatedly, ten times or more. J is TRBJ1-1 and V is TRBV11-2; weak D call: TRBD1 (6 bases). The germline CDR1 and CDR2 sequences are SGHAT and FQNNGV. The CDR3 length is 14 residues. The germline V and J ends were trimmed by 2 bases and 3 bases, with 10 bases remaining between them. The CDR3, as DNA: TGTGCCAGCAGCTTAAGGGGGAGAGACACTGAAGCTTTCTTT. Its protein product is CASSLRGRDTEAFF. Full variable domain (remainder filled in from reference TRBV11-2 and TRBJ1-1): EAGVAQSPRYKIIEKRQSVAFWCNPISGHATLYWYQQILGQGPKLLIQFQNNGVVDDSQLPKDRFSAERLKGVDSTLKIQPAKLEDSAVYLCASSLRGRDTEAFFGQGTRLTVV.

This clonotype was counted many times. This rearrangement joins TRBV6-1 to TRBJ2-7; D not resolved. Trimming took 5 bases from V and 3 from J, leaving 17 bases between them. The CDR3 has 15 amino acids. Germline V gives CDR1 MNHNS, CDR2 SASEGT. This chain's CDR3 is CASSLDDHIIYEQYF. The CDR3 DNA reads TGTGCCAGCAGTCTGGATGATCACATTATCTACGAGCAGTACTTC.

This clonotype was picked up many times. The rearrangement links TRBV7-9 to TRBJ1-2; D is unresolved. The CDR3 length is 12 residues. Trimming stripped 1 base from V and 6 bases from J, with 6 bases between. CDR1 is SEHNR, CDR2 FQNEAQ, per germline (reference sequence). CDR3 in amino acids: CASSLGHDGYTF. The CDR3 DNA reads as TGTGCCAGCAGCTTAGGACACGATGGCTACACCTTC.

This clonotype appeared many times. The chain carries TRBV28 and TRBJ2-2; D unclear. The CDR3 spans 14 residues. Trimming stripped 10 bases from V and 5 bases from J, with 17 bases between. The V gene's germline CDR1 is MDHEN and CDR2 SYDVKM. The CDR3 loop is CATEYTWRTGELFF. The CDR3, as DNA: TGTGCCACCGAGTACACTTGGCGAACCGGGGAGCTGTTTTTT.

There are a few counts of this clonotype. V is TRBV11-1 and J is TRBJ2-2, with a tentative D call TRBD1 (6 bases). The germline V and J ends were trimmed by 5 bases and 6 bases, with 19 bases remaining between them. CDR1 and CDR2 from the germline V gene are SGHAT and FQDESV (reference sequence). There are 16 residues in the CDR3. This CDR3 is CASSPAGTMLSGELFF. In DNA, the CDR3 is TGTGCCAGCAGCCCGGCCGGGACAATGCTTTCCGGGGAGCTGTTTTTT. The entire variable domain, with the rest obtained from reference TRBV11-1 and TRBJ2-2, is as follows: EAEVAQSPRYKITEKSQAVAFWCDPISGHATLYWYRQILGQGPELLVQFQDESVVDDSQLPKDRFSAERLKGVDSTLKIQPAELGDSAMYLCASSPAGTMLSGELFFGEGSRLTVL.

This clonotype was seen many times. The chain links TRBV24-1 to TRBJ2-2; unclear D gene. The V and J ends lost 4 bases and 2 bases respectively, with 10 bases between them. The germline CDR1 and CDR2 sequences are KGHDR and SFDVKD. The CDR3 runs 15 residues. The CDR3 spells CATSDTTRNTGELFF. The CDR3 nucleotides read TGTGCCACCAGTGACACCACAAGAAACACCGGGGAGCTGTTTTTT.

The chain has TRBV5-4 and TRBJ2-7; TRBD1 aligns across 9 bases. From germline, CDR1 is SGHNT and CDR2 YYREEE (reference sequence). The CDR3 length is 13 residues. V lost 4 bases to trimming and J lost 7 bases; unmatched junction nucleotides: 6. As DNA, the CDR3 is TGTGCCAGCAGCCTACAGGGGGCGCGGGAGCAGTACTTC. Encoded protein: CASSLQGAREQYF.

The J gene is TRBJ2-7, the V gene TRBV18; either TRBD1 or TRBD2 may fit D (5 bases each). V lost 2 bases and J lost 5, with 13 bases in between. Germline V gene lookup returns CDR1 KGHSH and CDR2 LQKENI. The CDR3 runs 14 residues. The CDR3 region has the DNA TGTGCCAGCTCACCAAGGTCGGGGACCCACGAGCAGTACTTC. The encoded protein is CASSPRSGTHEQYF.

This clonotype was observed a few times. CDR3 residues: CASGWTAYTGELFF. CDR3 bases: TGTGCCAGCGGCTGGACAGCCTACACCGGGGAGCTGTTTTTT. J is TRBJ2-2 and V is TRBV27, with D possibly matching TRBD1 (6 bases). The CDR3 is made up of 14 amino acids. Trimming shortened V by 8 bases and J by 3 bases, and 13 bases separated the two germline ends. CDR1 and CDR2 from the germline V gene are MNHEY and SMNVEV (reference sequence).

This clonotype was counted ten times or more. CDR3 sequence: CASTTTIGGTEAFF. The CDR3 coding sequence is TGTGCCAGCACTACAACTATCGGGGGCACTGAAGCTTTCTTT. The chain couples TRBV6-1 to TRBJ1-1; D is perhaps TRBD1 (5 bases). This CDR3 is 14 amino acids long. Germline V gene sequence: CDR1 MNHNS, CDR2 SASEGT. V lost 7 bases, J lost 4 bases, and 16 bases lay in between.

In regard to this clonotype: A read error may explain this, as a much larger clone is one base away. This rearrangement joins TRBV11-2 to TRBJ1-6; TRBD1 is a possible D gene (5 bases). The CDR3 is made up of 13 amino acids. CDR1 is SGHAT, CDR2 FQNNGV, per germline. The CDR3 DNA reads as TGTGCCAGCAGCTTAGCAGGGAATTCACACCTCCACTTT. Translated, it gives CASSLAGNSHLHF.

The sample holds many counts of this clonotype. Written as DNA, the CDR3 is TGTGCCAGCAGTACAGGGGCCGAGAACACTGAAGCTTTCTTT. Protein: CASSTGAENTEAFF. V is TRBV6-1 and J is TRBJ1-1, with 7 bases matching TRBD1. The CDR3 is 14 amino acids. CDR1 is MNHNS, CDR2 SASEGT, per germline. V lost 5 bases and J lost 1; bases outside the gene matches: 4.

The rearrangement uses TRBV25-1 and TRBJ1-2, with D possibly being TRBD1 (6 bases). The V end was cut by 5 bases, the J end by 2 bases, with 30 bases between. The CDR3 has 20 amino acids. CDR1 and CDR2 from the germline V gene are MGHDK and SYGVNS. The CDR3 reads CASSPDGTFAYPGANYGYTF. In nucleotides, the CDR3 is TGTGCCAGCAGTCCAGACGGGACATTTGCTTACCCAGGGGCCAACTATGGCTACACCTTC.

In this sample, this clonotype turned up many times. The chain employs TRBV12-3 or TRBV12-4 and TRBJ2-7; D might be TRBD1 (6 bases). The CDR3 consists of 15 residues. V was clipped by 2 bases and J by 2 bases, with 13 bases between them. The CDR3 DNA is TGTGCCAGCAGTTTAATGGCAGGGGCGGCCTACGAGCAGTACTTC. It translates to CASSLMAGAAYEQYF.

This clonotype was recorded at least ten times. V is TRBV28 and J is TRBJ2-7; the D gene is possibly TRBD2 (5 bases). Germline assignment: CDR1 MDHEN and CDR2 SYDVKM. CDR3 length: 13 residues. V lost 6 bases and J 5 bases, leaving 14 bases between the germline ends. CDR3: CASSPRVRDEQYF. In DNA, the CDR3 is TGTGCCAGCAGCCCGAGGGTCCGGGACGAGCAGTACTTC.

Concerning this clonotype itself: With a much larger clone just one base away, this may be a read error. The chain uses TRBV6-5 and TRBJ1-5; D might be TRBD1 (5 bases). V was clipped by 2 bases and J by 5 bases, with 13 bases between them. Germline V gene sequence: CDR1 MNHEY, CDR2 SVGAGI. This CDR3 comprises 15 residues. The CDR3 loop is CASSYPQGRDQPQHF. CDR3 sequence (DNA): TGTGCCAGCAGTTACCCCCAGGGACGAGATCAGCCCCAGCATTTT.

This clonotype showed up many times. This chain links TRBV7-9 with TRBJ1-5; 10 positions agree with TRBD1. Germline lookup yields CDR1 SEHNR and CDR2 FQNEAQ (reference sequence). V lost 5 bases to trimming and J lost 7 bases; unmatched junction nucleotides: 11. CDR3 length: 16 residues. The DNA for the CDR3 is TGTGCCAGCAGCAAACAGGGACAGGGGAGATTCCAGCCCCAGCATTTT. Translated: CASSKQGQGRFQPQHF.

As to this clonotype: This may be a read error: a much more frequent sequence differs by one nucleotide. V usage is TRBV20-1 and J usage is TRBJ2-7, with 10 bases matching TRBD1. The CDR3 sequence is 15 residues long. From germline, CDR1 is DFQATT and CDR2 SNEGSKA (reference sequence). In DNA, the CDR3 is TGCAGTGCTGAAATACGGACAGGGGGAAACTACGAGCAGTGCTTC. This translates into CSAEIRTGGNYEQCF.

The rearrangement links TRBV30 to TRBJ1-5, with D unresolved. This CDR3 spans 12 amino acids. From germline, CDR1 is GTSNPN and CDR2 SVGIG (reference sequence). V lost 0 bases, J lost 9 bases, and 9 bases lay in between. CDR3 amino acids: CAWSVFPRPQHF. CDR3 nucleotides: TGTGCCTGGAGTGTATTTCCGCGGCCCCAGCATTTT.

To note about this clonotype: The germline gene is not matched at one end of the junction; a read error may be the cause. The genes are TRBV28 and TRBJ2-7; D uncertain. The CDR3 length is 13 residues. Germline loops: CDR1 MDHEN, CDR2 SYDVKM. The CDR3 DNA follows: TGTGCCAGCAGTTTCTTTTGGGTCTACGAGCGGTACTTC. Translated, it gives CASSFFWVYERYF.

For this clonotype: No conserved phenylalanine or tryptophan ends this CDR3, so it is likely a read error. V is TRBV6-1 and J is TRBJ1-3; 8 bases are a match to TRBD1. CDR3 length equals 15 residues. Germline CDR1 and CDR2: MNHNS and SASEGT. With 7 bases clipped from V and 0 bases from J, the junction kept 5 bases outside the gene matches. The CDR3 here is CASTRTGTSGNTIYV. The CDR3 region has the DNA TGTGCCAGCACCCGGACAGGGACCTCTGGAAACACCATATATGTT.